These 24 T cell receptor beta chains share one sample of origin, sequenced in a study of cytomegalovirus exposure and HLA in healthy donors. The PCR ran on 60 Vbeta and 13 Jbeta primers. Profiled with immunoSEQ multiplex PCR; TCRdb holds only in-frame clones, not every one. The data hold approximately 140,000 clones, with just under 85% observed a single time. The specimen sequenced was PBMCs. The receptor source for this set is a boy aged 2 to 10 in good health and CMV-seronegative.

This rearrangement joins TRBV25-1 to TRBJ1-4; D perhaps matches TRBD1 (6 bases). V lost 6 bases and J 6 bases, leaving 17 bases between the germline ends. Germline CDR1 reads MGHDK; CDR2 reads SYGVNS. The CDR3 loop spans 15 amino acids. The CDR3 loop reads CASRAATGLHEKLFF. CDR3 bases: TGTGCCAGCAGAGCAGCAACAGGGTTGCATGAAAAACTGTTTTTT.

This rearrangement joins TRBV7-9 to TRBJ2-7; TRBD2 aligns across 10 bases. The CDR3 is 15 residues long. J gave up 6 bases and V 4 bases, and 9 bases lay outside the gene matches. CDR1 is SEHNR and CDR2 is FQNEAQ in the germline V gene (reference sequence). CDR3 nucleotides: TGTGCCAGCAGCTCCTTAGCGGGGGGCCCCTCCGAGCAGTACTTC. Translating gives CASSSLAGGPSEQYF.

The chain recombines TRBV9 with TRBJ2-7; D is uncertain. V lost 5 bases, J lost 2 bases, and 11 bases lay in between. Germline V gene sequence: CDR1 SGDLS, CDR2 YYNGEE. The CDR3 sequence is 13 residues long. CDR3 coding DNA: TGTGCCAGCAGTGCCGGGTGGGCCTACGAGCAGTACTTC. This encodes CASSAGWAYEQYF. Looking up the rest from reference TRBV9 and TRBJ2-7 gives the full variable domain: DSGVTQTPKHLITATGQRVTLRCSPRSGDLSVYWYQQSLDQGLQFLIQYYNGEERAKGNILERFSAQQFPDLHSELNLSSLELGDSALYFCASSAGWAYEQYFGPGTRLTVT.

The CDR3: CASSLGGGAVDEQFF. CDR3 sequence (DNA): TGTGCCAGCAGCTTAGGCGGGGGGGCCGTTGATGAGCAGTTCTTC. This chain connects TRBV11-3 to TRBJ2-1; 9 bases map to TRBD2. The CDR3 length is 15 residues. CDR1 is SGHNT and CDR2 is YENEEA in the germline V gene. V lost 1 base, J lost 8 bases, and 6 bases stayed unmatched.

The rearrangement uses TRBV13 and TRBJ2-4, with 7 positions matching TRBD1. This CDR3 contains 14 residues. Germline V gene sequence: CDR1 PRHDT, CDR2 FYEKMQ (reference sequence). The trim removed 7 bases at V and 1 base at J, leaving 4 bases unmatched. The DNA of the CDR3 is TGTGCCAGCAATCCACAGGGGGCCAAAAACATTCAGTACTTC. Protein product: CASNPQGAKNIQYF.

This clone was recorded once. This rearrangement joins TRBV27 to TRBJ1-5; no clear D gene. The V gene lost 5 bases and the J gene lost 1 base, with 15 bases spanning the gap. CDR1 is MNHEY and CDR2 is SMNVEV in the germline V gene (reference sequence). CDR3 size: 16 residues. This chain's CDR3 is CASSPTTDTSNQPQHF. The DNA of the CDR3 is TGTGCCAGCAGTCCCACCACCGACACCAGCAATCAGCCCCAGCATTTT.

The CDR3 nucleotides read TGTGCCAGTCGGTCCGGGGGGGTAGCCAAAAACATTCAGTACTTC. Residues: CASRSGGVAKNIQYF. The rearrangement joins TRBV6-1 to TRBJ2-4, with 8 bases that match TRBD2. This CDR3 spans 15 amino acids. V lost 9 bases to trimming and J lost 0 bases; unmatched junction nucleotides: 7. Germline loops: CDR1 MNHNS, CDR2 SASEGT.

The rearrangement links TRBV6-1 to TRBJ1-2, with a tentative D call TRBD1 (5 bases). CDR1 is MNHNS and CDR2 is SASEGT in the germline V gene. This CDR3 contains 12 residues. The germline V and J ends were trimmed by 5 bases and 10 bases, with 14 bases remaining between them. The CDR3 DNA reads TGTGCCAGCAGTCCGCGGGGAGGGGACTACACCTTC. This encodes CASSPRGGDYTF.

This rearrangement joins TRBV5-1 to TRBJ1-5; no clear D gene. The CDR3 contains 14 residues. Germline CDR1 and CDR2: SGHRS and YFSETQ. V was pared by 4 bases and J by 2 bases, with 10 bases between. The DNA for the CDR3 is TGCGCCAGCAGCCCCGGTGGAGGCAATCAGCCCCAGCATTTT. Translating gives CASSPGGGNQPQHF.

The CDR3: CASSASSGAPDTQYF. The CDR3 DNA follows: TGTGCCAGCAGCGCCTCTTCAGGGGCTCCAGATACGCAGTATTTT. V usage is TRBV9 and J usage is TRBJ2-3, with D perhaps matching TRBD1 (6 bases). V gave up 3 bases and J gave up 4 bases, with 15 bases separating them. CDR1 is SGDLS, CDR2 YYNGEE, per germline. CDR3 length: 15 residues.

As DNA, the CDR3 is TGCGCCAGCAGCCCGCTTCCGGGACTAGCGGGAGCCTCCAATGAGCAGTTCTTC. It encodes CASSPLPGLAGASNEQFF. The rearrangement links TRBV5-1 to TRBJ2-1, with 14 bases that match TRBD2. The V gene end was trimmed by 4 bases and the J gene end by 6 bases; junction bases not matched to a gene: 12. The CDR3 spans 18 residues. CDR1 SGHRS and CDR2 YFSETQ come from the germline V gene.

Here the CDR3 DNA reads TGTGCCAGCAGCCATCACCCGGGACAGGGGAGTAGTCCTAGTAGCAATCAGCCCCAGCATTTT. Protein sequence: CASSHHPGQGSSPSSNQPQHF. The genes are TRBV14 and TRBJ1-5; 10 nucleotides match TRBD1. With V trimmed by 3 bases and J by 0 bases, 17 bases remained unmatched. Germline V lookup: CDR1 SGHDN, CDR2 FVKESK. CDR3 length: 21 residues.

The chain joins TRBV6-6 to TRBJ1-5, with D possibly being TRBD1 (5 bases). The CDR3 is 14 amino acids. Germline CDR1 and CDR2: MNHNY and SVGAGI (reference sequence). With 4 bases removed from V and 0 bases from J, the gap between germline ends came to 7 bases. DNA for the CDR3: TGTGCCAGCAGTTCAGGGTATAGCAATCAGCCCCAGCATTTT. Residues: CASSSGYSNQPQHF.

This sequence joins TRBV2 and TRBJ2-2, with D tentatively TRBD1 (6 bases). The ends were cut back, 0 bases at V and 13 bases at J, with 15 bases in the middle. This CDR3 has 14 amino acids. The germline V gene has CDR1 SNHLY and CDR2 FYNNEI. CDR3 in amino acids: CASSEALRGGGLFF. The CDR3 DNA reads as TGTGCCAGCAGTGAAGCGCTTAGAGGGGGTGGGCTGTTTTTT.

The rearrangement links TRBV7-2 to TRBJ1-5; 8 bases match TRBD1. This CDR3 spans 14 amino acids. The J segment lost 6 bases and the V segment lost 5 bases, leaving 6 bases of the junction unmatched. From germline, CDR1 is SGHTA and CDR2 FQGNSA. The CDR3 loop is CASSPTGGGQPQHF. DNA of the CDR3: TGTGCCAGCAGCCCCACAGGGGGAGGTCAGCCCCAGCATTTT.

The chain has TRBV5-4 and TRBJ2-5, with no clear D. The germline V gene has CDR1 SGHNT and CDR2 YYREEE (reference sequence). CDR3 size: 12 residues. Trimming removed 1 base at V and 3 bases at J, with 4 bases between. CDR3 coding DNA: TGTGCCAGCAGCTTGAACAAAGAGACCCAGTACTTC. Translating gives CASSLNKETQYF.

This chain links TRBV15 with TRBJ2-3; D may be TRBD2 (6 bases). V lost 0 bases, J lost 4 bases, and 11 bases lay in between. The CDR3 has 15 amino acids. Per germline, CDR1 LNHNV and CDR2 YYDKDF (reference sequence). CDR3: CATSRDSGGADTQYF. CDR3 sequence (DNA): TGTGCCACCAGCAGAGATAGCGGAGGGGCAGATACGCAGTATTTT.

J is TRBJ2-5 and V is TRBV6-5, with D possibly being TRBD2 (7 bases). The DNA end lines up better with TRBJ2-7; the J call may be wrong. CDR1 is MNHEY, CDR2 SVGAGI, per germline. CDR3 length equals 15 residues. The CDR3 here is CASSYFGGGTYEQYF. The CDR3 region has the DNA TGTGCCAGCAGTTACTTCGGCGGGGGCACCTACGAGCAGTACTTC.

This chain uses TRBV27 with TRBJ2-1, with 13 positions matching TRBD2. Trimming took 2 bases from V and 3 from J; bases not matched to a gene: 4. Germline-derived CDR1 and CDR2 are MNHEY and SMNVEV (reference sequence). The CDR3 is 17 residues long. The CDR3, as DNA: TGTGCCAGCAGTTTACGGACTAGCGGGAGTAGCTACAATGAGCAGTTCTTC. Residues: CASSLRTSGSSYNEQFF.

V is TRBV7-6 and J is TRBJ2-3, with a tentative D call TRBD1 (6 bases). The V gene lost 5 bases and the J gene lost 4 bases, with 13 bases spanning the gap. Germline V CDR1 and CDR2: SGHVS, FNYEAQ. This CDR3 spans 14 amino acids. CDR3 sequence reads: CASSLGAAADTQYF. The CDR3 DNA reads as TGTGCCAGCAGCCTGGGGGCGGCGGCAGATACGCAGTATTTT.

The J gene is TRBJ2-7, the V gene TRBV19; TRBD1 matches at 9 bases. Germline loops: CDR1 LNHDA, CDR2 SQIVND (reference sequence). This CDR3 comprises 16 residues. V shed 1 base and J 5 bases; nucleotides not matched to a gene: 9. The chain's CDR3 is CASSIGRDRATNEQYF. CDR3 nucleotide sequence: TGTGCCAGTAGTATAGGAAGGGACAGGGCTACCAACGAGCAGTACTTC.

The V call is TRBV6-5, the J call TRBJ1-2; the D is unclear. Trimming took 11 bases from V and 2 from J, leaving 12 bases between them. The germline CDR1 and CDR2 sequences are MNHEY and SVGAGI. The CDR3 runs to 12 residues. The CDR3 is CAASTGNYGYTF. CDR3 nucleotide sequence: TGTGCCGCGTCGACGGGGAACTATGGCTACACCTTC.

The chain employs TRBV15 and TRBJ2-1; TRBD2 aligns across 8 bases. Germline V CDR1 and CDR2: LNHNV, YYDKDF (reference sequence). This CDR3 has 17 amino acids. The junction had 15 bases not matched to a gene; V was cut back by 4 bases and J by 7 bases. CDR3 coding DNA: TGTGCCACCAGCATCCGGAGGGAGCTAGCGGGCGGAAATGAGCAGTTCTTC. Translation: CATSIRRELAGGNEQFF.

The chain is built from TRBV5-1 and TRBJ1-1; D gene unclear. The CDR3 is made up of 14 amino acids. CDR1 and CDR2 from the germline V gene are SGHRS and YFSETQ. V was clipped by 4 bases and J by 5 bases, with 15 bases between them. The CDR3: CASSPNTGGTEAFF. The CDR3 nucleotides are TGCGCCAGCAGCCCGAATACGGGAGGGACTGAAGCTTTCTTT.